This TCR beta chain was documented in a study of blood T cell repertoires in COVID-19. Looking at the study overall: Collection of acute and convalescent COVID-19 samples took place in the United States, Italy and Spain. From T cells, B-cell-depleted T cells, or PBMCs came the material, which was cDNA or gDNA.

In the original processing: For nucleated cells, counts were estimated from reference gene primer amplification. Libraries were prepared by immunoSEQ multiplex PCR; TCRdb keeps only in-frame clonotypes and omits some of them. The DNA was the basis for D and trimming; V, J and clone size are from that table. The sample consists of about 220,000 clones, around 84% of them appearing once. CDR1 and CDR2 (germline): LGHNA, YSLEER. CDR3 length: 15 amino acids. The V end lost 0 bases, the J end lost 5 bases, and 11 bases lay between the germline ends. The genes are TRBV4-3 and TRBJ1-5; weak D call: TRBD1 (6 bases). Sequencing was done on a sample of peripheral blood. This clonotype was obtained from a man aged 25-45 years with active or convalescent COVID-19. Written as DNA, the CDR3 is TGCGCCAGCAGCCAAGATCGGGACAAGTATCAGCCCCAGCATTTT. Encoded protein: CASSQDRDKYQPQHF.